These T cell receptor beta chains were read from a single sample in a study of cytomegalovirus exposure and HLA in healthy donors. TCRdb's copy holds only in-frame clones and misses some; the assay was immunoSEQ multiplex PCR. Among around 160,000 clones listed, 78% were seen once. Sequencing was done on a sample of PBMCs. These receptors were obtained from a man aged 35 to 55 in good health and CMV-seropositive. The CDR3 runs from the conserved cysteine through the conserved F or W. The D gene is left open where the match is weak. Not every row has a clone size; where given, it reads once, few, many or a size class.

TRBV27	.	.	TRBJ2-2	TGTGCCAGCAGTGCTCGGGACACCGGGGAGCTGTTTTTT	CASSARDTGELFF
TRBV18	TRBD2	.	TRBJ2-7	TGTGCCAGCTCACCACCGGGACTAAACGAGCAGTACTTC	CASSPPGLNEQYF
TRBV5-1	.	.	TRBJ1-2	TGCGCCAGCAGCTTGGAACAGGAGGGCTACACCTTC	CASSLEQEGYTF
TRBV18	.	.	TRBJ2-4	TGTGCCAGCTCACCACCCTCAGGGAAAACCAAAAACATTCAGTACTTC	CASSPPSGKTKNIQYF
TRBV7-3	TRBD2	once	TRBJ2-1	TGTGCCAGCAGCTTAAGGTCCGCTAGCGGGAGCAATGAGCAGTTCTTC	CASSLRSASGSNEQFF
TRBV7-9	.	.	TRBJ2-7	TGTGCCAGCAGCACCAGCTACGAGCAGTACTTC	CASSTSYEQYF
TRBV2	TRBD2	.	TRBJ2-7	TGTGCCACCAGGTACGCCGGGACTAGCGGGAGGACGAGCTCCTACGAGCAGTACTTC	CATRYAGTSGRTSSYEQYF
TRBV7-2	.	.	TRBJ1-1	TGTGCCAGCAGCTCCTTAGGGGGGGACACTGAAGCTTTCTTT	CASSSLGGDTEAFF
TRBV7-3	.	.	TRBJ2-1	TGTGCCAGCAGCTTAAGGGGACCCGGGGGACTGCAGAATGAGCAGTTCTTC	CASSLRGPGGLQNEQFF
TRBV14	.	.	TRBJ1-6	TGTGCCAGCAGCCAAGGGACAGATCCTAATTCACCCCTCCACTTT	CASSQGTDPNSPLHF
TRBV7-9	.	.	TRBJ1-4	TGTTCCAGCAGCTCTACCGGTTGGGAGAATGAAAAACTGTTTTTT	CSSSSTGWENEKLFF
TRBV9	TRBD1	.	TRBJ2-1	TGTGCCAGCAGCAAAATGGGACAGGGAGGCAATGAGCAGTTCTTC	CASSKMGQGGNEQFF
TRBV7-3	.	.	TRBJ1-1	TGTGCCAGCAGCTTACAGAAGATGAACACTGAAGCTTTCTTT	CASSLQKMNTEAFF
TRBV10-3	.	once	TRBJ2-5	TGTGCCATCAGTCCCTCCCTACAAGAGACCCAGTACTTC	CAISPSLQETQYF
TRBV28	TRBD2	.	TRBJ2-5	TGTGCCAGCAACCGACTAGCGGGAGGGCCGGAGACCCAGTACTTC	CASNRLAGGPETQYF
TRBV5-1	TRBD1	.	TRBJ2-3	TGCGCCAGCAGCCCGGGACAGAGCACAGATACGCAGTATTTT	CASSPGQSTDTQYF
TRBV2	TRBD2	.	TRBJ2-2	TGTGCCAGCGCCGGGACTAGCGGGAGCACCGGGGAGCTGTTTTTT	CASAGTSGSTGELFF
TRBV6-5	TRBD1	few	TRBJ1-3	TGTGCCAGCAGTTACTCGGCGGGACAGGGTTTAAACACCATATATTTT	CASSYSAGQGLNTIYF
TRBV5-4	.	.	TRBJ2-4	TGTGCCAGCAGCTCCGGGTTTCTAGCCCCCTCCATTCAGTACTTC	CASSSGFLAPSIQYF
TRBV2	TRBD2	.	TRBJ2-7	TGTGCCAGCAGACGGACTAGCGGGAGTTTCGCTGGAGAGCAGTACTTC	CASRRTSGSFAGEQYF
TRBV5-8	.	once	TRBJ2-3	TGTGCCAGCAGCTTCCGGGGGACAGATACGCAGTATTTT	CASSFRGTDTQYF
TRBV7-9	TRBD1	few	TRBJ1-5	TGTGCCAGCAGCTTAGGAACCGGGACAGGGAATCAGCCCCAGCATTTT	CASSLGTGTGNQPQHF
TRBV19	TRBD2	.	TRBJ2-3	TGTGCCAGTAGTATAGATCGGGGGACTAGCGGAGGCACAGATACGCAGTATTTT	CASSIDRGTSGGTDTQYF
TRBV5-4	.	.	TRBJ2-1	TGTGCCAGCAGCTTGGGACAGAGAGTTTACAATGAGCGGTTCTTC	CASSLGQRVYNERFF
TRBV6-1	TRBD2	.	TRBJ2-3	TGTGCCAGCAGCGAGATAGCGGGAGATACGCAGTATTTT	CASSEIAGDTQYF
TRBV20-1	.	.	TRBJ2-7	TGCAGTGCTAGAGAACGGTACGAGCAGTACTTC	CSARERYEQYF
TRBV18	.	.	TRBJ1-5	TGTGCCAGCTCACTGGAGGGGGGGGCTCGGGAAAATCAGCCCCAGCATTTT	CASSLEGGARENQPQHF
TRBV6-4	TRBD1	.	TRBJ1-1	TGTGCCAGCAGACGGACAGGGGGAACTGAAGCTTTCTTT	CASRRTGGTEAFF
TRBV6-1	TRBD2	.	TRBJ2-6	TGTGCCAGCAGTGTTTGGGGGAGGGAGGGGTCTGGGGCCAACGTCCTGACTTTC	CASSVWGREGSGANVLTF
TRBV7-9	.	.	TRBJ1-1	TGTGCCAGCAGCTTGAGGCAAGCGAACACTGAAGCTTTCTTT	CASSLRQANTEAFF
TRBV7-3	TRBD2	once	TRBJ2-3	TGTGCCAGCAACCTAGCGGGAGGGTCAGATACGCAGTATTTT	CASNLAGGSDTQYF
TRBV19	.	.	TRBJ2-1	TGTGCCAGTAACCCTCAGGGTTCCTCTCGGCAGTTCTTC	CASNPQGSSRQFF
TRBV9	.	.	TRBJ2-1	TGTGCCAGCAGCGTAAGTCCCCAGGGTAATCAGGGTGAGCAGTTCTTC	CASSVSPQGNQGEQFF
TRBV7-2	TRBD2	.	TRBJ2-5	TGTGCCAGCAGCTTAGACGGTGCGGGAGGGCCTTTGGAGCAGTACTTC	CASSLDGAGGPLEQYF
TRBV7-9	.	.	TRBJ1-2	TGTTCCAGCAGCTCCCCCGTGGGCAGGGGTAATGGCTACACCTTC	CSSSSPVGRGNGYTF
TRBV29-1	.	.	TRBJ1-2	TGCAGCGTTTCAGCGGGGGTGGGCTATGGCTACACCTTC	CSVSAGVGYGYTF
TRBV30	.	once	TRBJ2-3	TGTGCCTGGAGCGGAGGGACCAGGTATACGCAGTATTTT	CAWSGGTRYTQYF
TRBV19	.	.	TRBJ1-4	TGTGCCAGTAGTATCAACAGGGATGGTGAAAAACTGTTTTTT	CASSINRDGEKLFF
TRBV11-3	.	few	TRBJ1-5	TGTGCCAGCAGCTTAGATCAGCGAGGGAAGCAGCCCCAGCATTTT	CASSLDQRGKQPQHF
TRBV6-5	.	few	TRBJ2-6	TGTGCCAGCAGTTCCCCGGGACTCTCAGGGGCCAACGTCCTGACTTTC	CASSSPGLSGANVLTF
TRBV5-1	.	.	TRBJ2-5	TGCGCCAGCCGGAGCCCGCAAGAGACCCAGTACTTC	CASRSPQETQYF
TRBV10-2	.	.	TRBJ1-1	TGCGCCAGCATAGCCGGGACAATCTCTTCTGAAGCTTTCTTT	CASIAGTISSEAFF
TRBV29-1	.	.	TRBJ1-1	TGCAGCGTTGAAGAGAAGACTAGGGGCACTGAAGCTTTCTTT	CSVEEKTRGTEAFF
TRBV6-1	.	.	TRBJ2-7	TGTGCCAGCTCAACCATCGGGACTTCAACCTACGAGCAGTACTTC	CASSTIGTSTYEQYF
TRBV11-2	.	.	TRBJ2-7	TGTGCCAGCAGCTTAGGAACGGCCTACGAGCAGTACTTC	CASSLGTAYEQYF
TRBV30	.	.	TRBJ1-1	TGTGCCTGGAGTGTACGAGACAGGTACACTGAAGCTTTCTTT	CAWSVRDRYTEAFF
TRBV19	.	.	TRBJ1-1	TGTGCCAGTAGTCTGACAGGTTCGAACACTGAAGCTTTCTTT	CASSLTGSNTEAFF
TRBV7-2	.	once	TRBJ1-2	TGTGCCAGCAGCTGGGCAGGGGAGCGTGGCTACACCTTC	CASSWAGERGYTF
TRBV28	.	.	TRBJ2-4	TGTGCCAGCAGTTTATGGTCAATTCTTAGGGGCAAAAACATTCAGTCCTTC	CASSLWSILRGKNIQSF
TRBV9	TRBD2	.	TRBJ2-3	TGTGCCAGCAGCGTAGGCCTAGCGGGATCTAGCACAGATACGCAGTATTTT	CASSVGLAGSSTDTQYF
TRBV5-1	TRBD2	few	TRBJ2-1	TGCGCCAGCAGCTTGGTTGAGGCGGGAGGGTACAATGAGCAGTTCTTC	CASSLVEAGGYNEQFF